This T cell receptor beta chain comes out of a study of post-analysis software for immune sequencing data. Study-level points and caveats: TRBV segments more frequent in patients than in controls numbered a few and included TRBV5-6, TRBV5-1 and TRBV20-1. Strong same-batch co-clustering of samples appeared with F measure clustering.

This CDR3 contains 14 residues. Germline values: CDR1 DFQATT, CDR2 SNEGSKA (reference sequence). Trimming removed 0 bases from V and 6 bases from J, with 14 bases in between. Comment on this clonotype: Its antigen is as yet unknown.

Every TCR beta cDNA library bore unique molecular identifiers. There were about 1 to 10 million T cells, and about half a million cDNA molecules came from them. From the PCR reads, TCRdb called clonotypes with MiXCR, one entry per CDR3 protein. The sample has about 820,000 distinct CDR3 sequences; roughly half are singletons. Specimen: blood. This clonotype originated in a girl between 5 and 17 years old with multiple sclerosis. V and J are TRBV20-1 and TRBJ2-5; the D gene is possibly TRBD2 (7 bases). CDR3 nucleotides: TGCAGTGCTAGAGATCAGGCGGGGGCGAAGACCCAGTACTTC. It yields the protein CSARDQAGAKTQYF.